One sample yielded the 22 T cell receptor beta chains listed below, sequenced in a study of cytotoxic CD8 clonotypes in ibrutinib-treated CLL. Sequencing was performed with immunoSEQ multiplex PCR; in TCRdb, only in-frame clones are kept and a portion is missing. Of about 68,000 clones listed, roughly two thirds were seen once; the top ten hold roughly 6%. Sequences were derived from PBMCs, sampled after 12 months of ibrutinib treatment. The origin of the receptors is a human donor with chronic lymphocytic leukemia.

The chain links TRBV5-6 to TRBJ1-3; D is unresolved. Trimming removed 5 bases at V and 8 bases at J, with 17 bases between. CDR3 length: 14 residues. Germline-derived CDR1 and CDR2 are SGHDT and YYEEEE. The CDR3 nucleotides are TGTGCCAGCAGTGTGGCGGACGGGGAGTACACCATATATTTT. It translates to CASSVADGEYTIYF.

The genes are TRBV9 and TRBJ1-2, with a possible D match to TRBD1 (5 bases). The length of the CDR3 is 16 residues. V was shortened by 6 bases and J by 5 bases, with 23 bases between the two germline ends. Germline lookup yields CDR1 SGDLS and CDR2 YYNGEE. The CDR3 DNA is TGTGCCAGCACCCGTCGGGCAGACTTTTCAGGGTATGGCTACACCTTC. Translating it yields CASTRRADFSGYGYTF. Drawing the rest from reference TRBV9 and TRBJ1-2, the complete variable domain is DSGVTQTPKHLITATGQRVTLRCSPRSGDLSVYWYQQSLDQGLQFLIQYYNGEERAKGNILERFSAQQFPDLHSELNLSSLELGDSALYFCASTRRADFSGYGYTFGSGTRLTVV.

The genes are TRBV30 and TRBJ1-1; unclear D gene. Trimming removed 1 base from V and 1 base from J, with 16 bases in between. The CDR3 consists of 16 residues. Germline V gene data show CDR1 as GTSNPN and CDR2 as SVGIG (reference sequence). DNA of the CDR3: TGTGCCTGGAGTGACCCCCTCTTCAGACCGAACACTGAAGCTTTCTTT. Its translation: CAWSDPLFRPNTEAFF.

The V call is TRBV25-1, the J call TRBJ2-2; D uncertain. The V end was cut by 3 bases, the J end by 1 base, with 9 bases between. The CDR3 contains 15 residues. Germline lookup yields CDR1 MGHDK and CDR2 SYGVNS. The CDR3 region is CASSDSGQNTGELFF. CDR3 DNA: TGTGCCAGCAGTGATTCGGGTCAGAACACCGGGGAGCTGTTTTTT.

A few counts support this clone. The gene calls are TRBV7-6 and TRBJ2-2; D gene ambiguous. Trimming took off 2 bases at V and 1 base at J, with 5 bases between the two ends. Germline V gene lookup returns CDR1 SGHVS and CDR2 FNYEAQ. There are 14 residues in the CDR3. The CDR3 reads CASSLSLNTGELFF. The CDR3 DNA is TGTGCCAGCAGCTTATCCCTGAACACCGGGGAGCTGTTTTTT.

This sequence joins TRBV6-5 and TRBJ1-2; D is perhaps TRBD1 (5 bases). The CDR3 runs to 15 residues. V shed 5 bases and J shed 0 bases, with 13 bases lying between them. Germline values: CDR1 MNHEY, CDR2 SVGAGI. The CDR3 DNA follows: TGTGCCAGCAGTATTACAGGTCAAGCTAACTATGGCTACACCTTC. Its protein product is CASSITGQANYGYTF.

CDR3 region: CASSKGVSGNTIYF. CDR3 DNA: TGTGCCAGCAGTAAGGGGGTCTCTGGAAACACCATATATTTT. The V and J genes are TRBV6-1 and TRBJ1-3; a possible D gene is TRBD1 (6 bases). Germline V gene data show CDR1 as MNHNS and CDR2 as SASEGT. V dropped 5 bases and J dropped 0 bases, with 8 bases sitting between them. There are 14 residues in the CDR3.

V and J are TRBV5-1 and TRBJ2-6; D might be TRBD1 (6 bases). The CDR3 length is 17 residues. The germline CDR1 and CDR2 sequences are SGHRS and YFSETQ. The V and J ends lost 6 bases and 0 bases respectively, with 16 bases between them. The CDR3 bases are TGCGCCAGCATACCTCGACCGGACAGCTCTGGGGCCAACGTCCTGACTTTC. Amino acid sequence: CASIPRPDSSGANVLTF.

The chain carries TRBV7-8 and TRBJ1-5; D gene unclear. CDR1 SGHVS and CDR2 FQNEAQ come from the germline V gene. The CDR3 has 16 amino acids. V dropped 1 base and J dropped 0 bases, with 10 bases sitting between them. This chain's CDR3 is CASSLGMAYSNQPQHF. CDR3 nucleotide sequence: TGTGCCAGCAGCTTAGGTATGGCCTATAGCAATCAGCCCCAGCATTTT.

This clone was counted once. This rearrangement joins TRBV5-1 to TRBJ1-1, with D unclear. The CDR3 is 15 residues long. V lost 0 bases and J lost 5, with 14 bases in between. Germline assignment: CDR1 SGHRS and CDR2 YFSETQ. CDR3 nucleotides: TGCGCCAGCAGCTTGGCCGGGAAGGGAGGGACTGAAGCTTTCTTT. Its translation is CASSLAGKGGTEAFF.

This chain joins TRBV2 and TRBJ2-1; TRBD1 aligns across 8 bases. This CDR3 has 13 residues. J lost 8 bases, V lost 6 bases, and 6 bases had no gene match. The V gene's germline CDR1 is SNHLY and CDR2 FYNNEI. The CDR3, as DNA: TGTGCCAGCAGGGACGACAGGGGCGATGAGCAGTTCTTC. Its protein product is CASRDDRGDEQFF.

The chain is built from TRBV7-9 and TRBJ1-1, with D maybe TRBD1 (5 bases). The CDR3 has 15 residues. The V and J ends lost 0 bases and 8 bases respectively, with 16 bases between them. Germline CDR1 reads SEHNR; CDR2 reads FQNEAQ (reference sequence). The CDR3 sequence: CASSLAGEQRPEAFF. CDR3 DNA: TGTGCCAGCAGCTTAGCGGGGGAGCAAAGGCCCGAAGCTTTCTTT.

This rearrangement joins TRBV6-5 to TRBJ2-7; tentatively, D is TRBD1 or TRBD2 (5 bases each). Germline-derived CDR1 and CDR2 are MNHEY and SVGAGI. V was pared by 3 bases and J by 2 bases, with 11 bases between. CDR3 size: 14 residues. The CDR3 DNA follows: TGTGCCAGCAGTTATGAGGGGCGAACCTACGAGCAGTACTTC. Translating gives CASSYEGRTYEQYF.

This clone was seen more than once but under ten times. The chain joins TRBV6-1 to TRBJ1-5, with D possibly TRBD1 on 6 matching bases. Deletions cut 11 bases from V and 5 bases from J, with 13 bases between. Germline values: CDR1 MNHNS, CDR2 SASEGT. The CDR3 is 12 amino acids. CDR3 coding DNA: TGTGCCGGGGGCAGGGGATATCAGCCCCAGCATTTT. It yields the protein CAGGRGYQPQHF.

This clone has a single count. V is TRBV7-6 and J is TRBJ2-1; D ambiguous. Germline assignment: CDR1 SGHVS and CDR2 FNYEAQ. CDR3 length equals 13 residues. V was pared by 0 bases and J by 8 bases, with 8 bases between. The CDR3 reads CASSLAPSDEQFF. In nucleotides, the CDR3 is TGTGCCAGCAGCTTAGCGCCTTCGGATGAGCAGTTCTTC.

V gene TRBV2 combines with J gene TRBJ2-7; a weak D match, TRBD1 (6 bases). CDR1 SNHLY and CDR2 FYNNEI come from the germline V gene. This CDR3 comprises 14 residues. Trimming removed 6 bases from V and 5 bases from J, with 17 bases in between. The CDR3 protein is CASRLTGLQNEQYF. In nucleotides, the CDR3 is TGTGCCAGCAGACTAACAGGGTTGCAGAACGAGCAGTACTTC.

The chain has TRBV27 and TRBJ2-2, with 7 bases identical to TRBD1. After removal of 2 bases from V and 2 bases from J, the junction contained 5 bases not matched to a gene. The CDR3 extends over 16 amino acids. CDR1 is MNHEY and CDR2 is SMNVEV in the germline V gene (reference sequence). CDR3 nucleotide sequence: TGTGCCAGCAGTTTAATACAGGGGTTAAACACCGGGGAGCTGTTTTTT. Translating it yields CASSLIQGLNTGELFF.

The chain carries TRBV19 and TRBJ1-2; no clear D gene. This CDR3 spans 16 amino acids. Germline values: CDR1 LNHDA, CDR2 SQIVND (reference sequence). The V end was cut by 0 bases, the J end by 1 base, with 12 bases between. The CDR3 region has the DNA TGTGCCAGTAGTATAGATCCGCGCAGTTTTAACTATGGCTACACCTTC. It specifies CASSIDPRSFNYGYTF.

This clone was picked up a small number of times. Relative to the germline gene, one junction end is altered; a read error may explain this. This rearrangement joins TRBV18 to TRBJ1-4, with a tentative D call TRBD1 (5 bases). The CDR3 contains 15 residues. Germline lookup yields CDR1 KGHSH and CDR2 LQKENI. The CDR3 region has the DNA TGTGCCAGCTCTCCACCGGGACGGATAAATGAAAAACTGTTTTTT. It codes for CASSPPGRINEKLFF.

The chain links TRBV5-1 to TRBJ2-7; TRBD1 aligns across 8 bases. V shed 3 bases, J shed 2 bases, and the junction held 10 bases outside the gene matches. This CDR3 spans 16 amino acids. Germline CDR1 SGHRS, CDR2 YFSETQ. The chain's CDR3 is CASSWGTGRDPYEQYF. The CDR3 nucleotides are TGCGCCAGCAGCTGGGGGACAGGTCGCGACCCCTACGAGCAGTACTTC.

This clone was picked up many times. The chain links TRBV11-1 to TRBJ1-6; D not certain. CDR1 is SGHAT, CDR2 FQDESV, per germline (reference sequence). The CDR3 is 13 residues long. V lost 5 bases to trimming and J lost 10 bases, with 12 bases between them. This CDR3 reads CASSQEGNSPLHF. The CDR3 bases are TGTGCCAGCAGCCAGGAGGGTAACTCACCCCTCCACTTT.

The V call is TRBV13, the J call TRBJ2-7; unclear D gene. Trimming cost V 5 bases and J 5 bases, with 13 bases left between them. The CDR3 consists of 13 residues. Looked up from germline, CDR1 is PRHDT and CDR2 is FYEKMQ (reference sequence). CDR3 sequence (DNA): TGTGCCAGCAGCCTATCGCTGGGCAACGAGCAGTACTTC. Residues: CASSLSLGNEQYF.